Listed below are T cell receptor beta chains from one sample, sequenced in a study of siplizumab effects on memory and regulatory T cells. TCRdb's table, derived via immunoSEQ multiplex PCR, lists solely in-frame clones and lacks some. In the table there are 100,000 to 110,000 clones, around 92% of which are singletons. What was sequenced was CD4+ T cells sorted from blood. These receptors all come from a human donor in good health. The CDR3 runs from the conserved cysteine through the conserved F or W. A D gene is named only where the DNA matches it firmly. The size entry is marked missing in some rows and otherwise reads once, few, many or a size class.

TRBV5-1	TRBJ1-5	NA	13	NA	TGCGCCAGCAGCGTGGGGAGCGGGCAGCCCCAGCATTTT	CASSVGSGQPQHF
TRBV7-2	TRBJ2-1	TRBD2	16	NA	TGTGCCAGCAGCTTACCTACTAGCGGTCACTACAATGAGCAGTTCTTC	CASSLPTSGHYNEQFF
TRBV10-2	TRBJ2-3	TRBD2	13	NA	TGCGCCAGCACCATGGGACTAGCGGAAACGCAGTATTTT	CASTMGLAETQYF
TRBV14	TRBJ1-1	TRBD1	15	NA	TGTGCCAGCAGCCAAGGACAGGGTCTGTACACTGAAGCTTTCTTT	CASSQGQGLYTEAFF
TRBV28	TRBJ1-2	NA	13	NA	TGTGCCAGCAAGGGGCGCCAGTGGGATGGCTACACCTTC	CASKGRQWDGYTF
TRBV6-5	TRBJ1-2	NA	14	NA	TGTGCCAGCAGTACCACGACGCGGGGGGGTGGCTACACCTTC	CASSTTTRGGGYTF
TRBV9	TRBJ1-3	NA	17	NA	TGTGCCAGCAGTGGTTATCGAGCAGGCTCTAGGGGAAACACCATATATTTT	CASSGYRAGSRGNTIYF
TRBV7-2	TRBJ1-5	NA	15	NA	TGTGCCAGCAGCTTCACCGGGGCCTCGGGTCAGCCCCAGCATTTT	CASSFTGASGQPQHF
TRBV5-4	TRBJ2-3	TRBD2	16	NA	TGTGCCAGCAGCTTGGGGCTAGCGGGGGGACCAGATACGCAGTATTTT	CASSLGLAGGPDTQYF
TRBV4-2	TRBJ1-3	TRBD1	13	NA	TGTGCCAGCAGTGGGGACAGCGGAAACACCATATATTTT	CASSGDSGNTIYF
TRBV13	TRBJ2-3	NA	15	once	TGTGCCAGCAGCTTTTCAGGGATCAGGGCAGATACGCAGTATTTT	CASSFSGIRADTQYF
TRBV28	TRBJ1-6	NA	14	NA	TGTGCCAGCAGTCCACCAACCTCCACTGTACCCCTCCACTTT	CASSPPTSTVPLHF
TRBV2	TRBJ1-6	TRBD1	15	NA	TGTGCCAGCACCGGACAGGGGGAAGGAGGGACACCCCTCCACTTT	CASTGQGEGGTPLHF
TRBV7-3	TRBJ2-3	TRBD1	15	NA	TGTGCCAGCAGCCGACAGGGGCCGAGCACAGATACGCAGTATTTT	CASSRQGPSTDTQYF
TRBV6-5	TRBJ1-4	TRBD1	11	NA	TGTGCCAGCAGTCTACCGGGACAGGTGTTTTTT	CASSLPGQVFF
TRBV19	TRBJ1-3	NA	15	NA	TGTGCCAGTAAAGAACAGAAAGCATCTGGAAACACCATATATTTT	CASKEQKASGNTIYF
TRBV11-1	TRBJ2-6	NA	15	NA	TGTGCCAGCAGCACCCGGGGGTCTGGGGCCAACGTCCTGACTTTC	CASSTRGSGANVLTF
TRBV5-1	TRBJ2-5	NA	14	NA	TGCGCCAGCAGCTTGAATAGAAGGGAAGAGACCCAGTACTTC	CASSLNRREETQYF
TRBV12-5	TRBJ2-5	NA	13	NA	TGTGCTAGTGGACCGGGCCAACAAGAGACCCAGTACTTC	CASGPGQQETQYF
TRBV21-1	TRBJ1-2	NA	12	NA	TGTGCCAGCCCTACTTTCCTGGGAGGCTACACCTTC	CASPTFLGGYTF
TRBV7-9	TRBJ1-2	NA	12	NA	TGTGCCAGCAGCTTAAGGGCGGATGGCTACACCTTC	CASSLRADGYTF
TRBV5-4	TRBJ1-2	TRBD1	15	NA	TGTGCCAGCAGCGGAGGGGGCGGAGCTAACTATGGCTACACCTTC	CASSGGGGANYGYTF
TRBV2	TRBJ2-7	TRBD1	11	NA	TGTGCCGGGGGACAGTCTTACGAGCAGTACTTC	CAGGQSYEQYF
TRBV15	TRBJ2-4	NA	16	NA	TGTGCCACCAGCAGAGATCTGGTCAGGGGAGGGAACATTCAGTACTTC	CATSRDLVRGGNIQYF
TRBV6-1	TRBJ2-5	NA	15	NA	TGTGCCAGCATAACAGGTTCCTTAAACAAAGAGACCCAGTACTTC	CASITGSLNKETQYF
TRBV18	TRBJ1-2	NA	13	NA	TGTGCCAGCTCACCTGACAGGTTCTATGGCTACACCTTC	CASSPDRFYGYTF
TRBV7-9	TRBJ1-1	NA	14	few	TGTGCCAGCAGCTTAGGGGGCAGCATCACTGAAGCTTTCTTT	CASSLGGSITEAFF
TRBV19	TRBJ2-5	NA	13	NA	TGTGCCAGTCGTCCTCGCAGGGACGAGACCCAGTACTTC	CASRPRRDETQYF
TRBV7-9	TRBJ1-3	NA	17	NA	TGTGCCAGCAGCTTAGCGACAGGATCAGCATCTGGAAACACCATATATTTT	CASSLATGSASGNTIYF
TRBV6-6	TRBJ2-3	NA	13	NA	TGTGCCAGCGTGGACAGAAACACAGATACGCAGTATTTT	CASVDRNTDTQYF
TRBV5-5	TRBJ2-3	NA	17	NA	TGTGCCAGCAGCTGGGGGCCCGCTGGCGGGGGAACAGATACGCAGTATTTT	CASSWGPAGGGTDTQYF
TRBV6-5	TRBJ2-3	TRBD1	15	NA	TGTGCCAGCAGACTCGGGACAGGGGGCACAGATACGCAGTATTTT	CASRLGTGGTDTQYF
TRBV12-5	TRBJ2-3	NA	16	NA	TGTGCTAGTGGTTTGGCCCGAGAGTCTAGCACAGATACGCAGTATTTT	CASGLARESSTDTQYF
TRBV6-1	TRBJ2-7	NA	14	NA	TGTGCCAGCACTTCCGGGACCGCAACCTACGAGCAGTACTTC	CASTSGTATYEQYF
TRBV18	TRBJ2-5	TRBD2	18	NA	TGTGCCAGCTCACCACAATTGACGAGCGGGGGGGAAGGAGAGACCCAGTACTTC	CASSPQLTSGGEGETQYF
TRBV7-2	TRBJ2-7	NA	13	NA	TGTGCCAGCAGCTCCGGGACCCTACGCGAGCAGTACTTC	CASSSGTLREQYF
TRBV19	TRBJ1-2	TRBD1	15	NA	TGTGCCAGTAGTAGGTCGGACAGGGCTTACTATGGCTACACCTTC	CASSRSDRAYYGYTF
TRBV5-1	TRBJ2-2	TRBD2	18	NA	TGCGCCAGCAGTACATCCGGGACTAGCGGAACGAACACCGGGGAGCTGTTTTTT	CASSTSGTSGTNTGELFF
TRBV2	TRBJ1-2	NA	16	NA	TGTGCCAGCAGTGAAGTACTAAGGACTGTTGACTATGGCTACACCTTC	CASSEVLRTVDYGYTF
TRBV6-6	TRBJ2-2	NA	13	NA	TGTGCCAGCAGTACAGGGAACACCGGGGAGCTGTTTTTT	CASSTGNTGELFF
TRBV28	TRBJ1-2	NA	13	NA	TGTGCCAGCAGTCCCGCGGGCCTATATGGCTACACCTTC	CASSPAGLYGYTF
TRBV10-2	TRBJ1-1	TRBD1	14	NA	TGCGCCAGCAGTGAAACAGGGGCGAGAACTGAAGCTTTCTTT	CASSETGARTEAFF
TRBV14	TRBJ2-1	TRBD2	15	NA	TGTGCCACCAGAAAAGCGGGACTAACCTACAATGAGCAGTTCTTC	CATRKAGLTYNEQFF
TRBV4-2	TRBJ2-3	NA	16	NA	TGTGCCAGCAGTCAAAGCGCAGGACTAAACACAGATACGCAGTATTTT	CASSQSAGLNTDTQYF
TRBV29-1	TRBJ1-1	NA	13	NA	TGCAGCGTTGAGGCGCAACCGAACACTGAAGCTTTCTTT	CSVEAQPNTEAFF
TRBV19	TRBJ1-4	NA	14	NA	TGTGCCAGTACCGAACAGGGAGGGATTGAAAAACTGTTTTTT	CASTEQGGIEKLFF
TRBV5-1	TRBJ2-4	TRBD2	18	NA	TGCGCCAGCAGCTTGGCGGCTAGCGGAACACTAGCCAAAAACATTCAGTACTTC	CASSLAASGTLAKNIQYF
TRBV25-1	TRBJ1-1	NA	12	NA	TGTGCCAGCAGTGAATATAGGGGTGAAGCTTTCTTT	CASSEYRGEAFF
TRBV7-9	TRBJ2-3	TRBD2	14	once	TGTGCTACCGGGGCTAGCGGGGGCACAGATACGCAGTATTTT	CATGASGGTDTQYF
TRBV5-4	TRBJ2-5	NA	14	NA	TGTGCCAGCAGCCTACCCGAGCGCCAAGAGACCCAGTACTTC	CASSLPERQETQYF
TRBV28	TRBJ1-5	NA	14	NA	TGTGCCAGCAGTTTTGGCCCCGTTGATCAGCCCCAGCATTTT	CASSFGPVDQPQHF